The sequence of this TCR beta chain was determined in a study of T-cell memory formation after mild COVID-19. Study overall: The TCR clusters were mostly specific to one donor. Whole-study results and caveats: The finding that pre-infection memory included some responding clones suggested that cross-reactive memory joined.

To note about this clonotype: Its antigen is unknown.

The CDR3 has 15 amino acids. The V gene lost 2 bases and the J gene lost 3 bases, with 12 bases spanning the gap. Germline values: CDR1 SEHNR, CDR2 FQNEAQ (reference sequence). Constant-segment-primed 5'RACE gave TCR alpha and TCR beta cDNA libraries with sample barcodes and UMIs. TCRdb called the 5' RACE reads again in MiXCR, with one record for every CDR3 protein. The sample includes hundreds of thousands of distinct CDR3 sequences, more than 20% seen only once; the top ten take around 12%. Sequencing input: PBMCs or a T cell subset sorted from them (not recorded which). The V and J genes are TRBV7-9 and TRBJ2-3; D not resolved. The sequence was obtained from an adult woman who had mild COVID-19 (a few samples of this study predate the infection). Cell type and time point are not known. The CDR3 nucleotides read TGTGCCAGCAGCTTACGCGGCCCCGTGACAGATACGCAGTATTTT. It codes for CASSLRGPVTDTQYF.